Following are 11 T cell receptor beta chains from one sample sequenced in a study of glioma-infiltrating T cells. Using RNA template, CDR3s of TCR alpha and beta were amplified with iRepertoire arm-PCR. Each CDR3 protein gets one entry after TCRdb re-called the multiplex PCR reads with MiXCR. The data show 20,000 to 25,000 distinct CDR3 sequences, approximately 23% seen once. The material sequenced was glioma tissue, nonneoplastic brain tissue, or PBMCs (not recorded which). Receptors originate from a human donor with low-grade glioma or glioblastoma, undergoing nonglioma brain surgery, or in good health (not recorded which).

Note on this clonotype: A much larger clone differs by one base, so this may be a read error. The rearrangement uses TRBV28 and TRBJ2-2, with TRBD1 as a possible D gene (7 bases). The CDR3 length is 17 residues. Germline loops: CDR1 MDHEN, CDR2 SYDVKM. In DNA, the CDR3 is TGTGCCAGCAGTTTCCTGAGTCCAGGGGGAGGCACCGGGGAGGTGTTTTTT. Protein: CASSFLSPGGGTGEVFF. The full variable domain, with the rest looked up from reference TRBV28 and TRBJ2-2, is DVKVTQSSRYLVKRTGEKVFLECVQDMDHENMFWYRQDPGLGLRLIYFSYDVKMKEKGDIPEGYSVSREKKERFSLILESASTNQTSMYLCASSFLSPGGGTGEVFFGEGSRLTVL.

This clonotype was observed a handful of times. The CDR3 DNA follows: TGTGCCAGCAGCTTGACAAACCCCCCCTATGGCTACACCTTC. Protein: CASSLTNPPYGYTF. V usage is TRBV11-2 and J usage is TRBJ1-2; D gene uncertain. The CDR3 spans 14 residues. Germline V CDR1 and CDR2: SGHAT, FQNNGV. Trimming removed 3 bases from V and 4 bases from J, with 12 bases in between.

There are a few counts of this clonotype. The chain has TRBV19 and TRBJ1-2; 10 bases map to TRBD1. The CDR3 extends over 14 amino acids. CDR1 and CDR2 (germline): LNHDA, SQIVND (reference sequence). V gave up 5 bases and J gave up 4 bases; unmatched junction bases: 4. The CDR3 coding sequence is TGTGCCAGTAGTCCGGGGACAGGGGTCTATGGCTACACCTTC. Translating gives CASSPGTGVYGYTF.

This clonotype was recorded at least ten times. The V call is TRBV7-9, the J call TRBJ1-1; D is unclear. V was pared by 1 base and J by 9 bases, with 9 bases between. Germline V CDR1 and CDR2: SEHNR, FQNEAQ (reference sequence). The CDR3 is 12 residues long. CDR3 amino acids: CASSLGAVKAFF. The CDR3, as DNA: TGTGCCAGCAGCTTAGGGGCAGTTAAAGCTTTCTTT.

The chain carries TRBV3-1 and TRBJ2-1; TRBD2 agrees at 7 bases. Germline V gene lookup returns CDR1 LGHDT and CDR2 YNNKEL (reference sequence). The CDR3 totals 15 residues. V dropped 7 bases and J dropped 0; count of bases not matched to a gene: 6. CDR3 sequence reads: CASTAAGSSYNEQFF. In DNA form, the CDR3 reads TGTGCCAGCACCGCAGCGGGAAGCTCCTACAATGAGCAGTTCTTC.

This clonotype was counted many times. The gene calls are TRBV28 and TRBJ2-7; D possibly matches TRBD1 or TRBD2 (5 bases each). CDR1 and CDR2 (germline): MDHEN, SYDVKM. The length of the CDR3 is 11 residues. Trimming removed 6 bases from V and 5 bases from J, with 8 bases in between. CDR3 sequence reads: CASRRGDEQYF. CDR3 nucleotide sequence: TGTGCCAGCAGGAGGGGCGACGAGCAGTACTTC.

The rearrangement joins TRBV5-5 to TRBJ2-1; TRBD1 is a possible D gene (5 bases). V lost 4 bases to trimming and J lost 2 bases, with 13 bases between them. CDR3 length equals 15 residues. Germline V gives CDR1 SGHKS, CDR2 YYEKEE (reference sequence). The CDR3 DNA is TGTGCCAGCAGCCTCCACCTGACAGCCTACAATGAGCAGTTCTTC. It yields the protein CASSLHLTAYNEQFF.

The table lists this clonotype with many counts. The gene calls are TRBV4-1 and TRBJ2-3, with D possibly matching TRBD2 (6 bases). The CDR3 sequence is 16 residues long. V was shortened by 0 bases and J by 4 bases, with 14 bases between the two germline ends. Per germline, CDR1 MGHRA and CDR2 YSYEKL. The CDR3 DNA follows: TGCGCCAGCAGCCAAGAAGCGCGGGATCGGCCAGATACGCAGTATTTT. It codes for CASSQEARDRPDTQYF.

The chain carries TRBV2 and TRBJ2-1; either TRBD1 or TRBD2 may supply D (6 bases each). V shed 8 bases and J shed 1 base, with 9 bases lying between them. Germline CDR1 reads SNHLY; CDR2 reads FYNNEI. CDR3 length equals 13 residues. Here the CDR3 DNA reads TGTGCCAGCGAGGGGGGATCCTACAATGAGCAGTTCTTC. Its translation: CASEGGSYNEQFF. Complete variable domain (other parts from reference TRBV2 and TRBJ2-1): EPEVTQTPSHQVTQMGQEVILRCVPISNHLYFYWYRQILGQKVEFLVSFYNNEISEKSEIFDDQFSVERPDGSNFTLKIRSTKLEDSAMYFCASEGGSYNEQFFGPGTRLTVL.

About this clonotype: Possible read error: a much larger clone is one base away. V gene TRBV5-1 combines with J gene TRBJ2-3; D gene ambiguous. CDR3 size: 15 residues. Germline V CDR1 and CDR2: SGHRS, YFSETQ. CDR3 region: CASSLKIGMYNEQLF. CDR3 nucleotide sequence: TGCGCCAGCAGCTTGAAAATAGGGATGTACAATGAGCAGCTCTTC.

About this clonotype: Being one base from a much bigger clone, this may be a read error. CDR3 sequence reads: CASRPYGDYEQCF. The CDR3 bases are TGTGCCAGCCGCCCTTACGGGGACTACGAGCAGTGCTTC. This chain joins TRBV28 and TRBJ2-7; 7 nucleotides match TRBD2. The CDR3 length is 13 residues. CDR1 and CDR2 (germline): MDHEN, SYDVKM.